The clone carrying this T cell receptor (beta chain) was observed a handful of times. Its antigen is currently unknown. Every patient relapsed after autologous stem cell transplantation, and brentuximab vedotin exposure varied. Thawed PBMCs underwent magnetic negative selection to yield purified CD4+ T cells. Germline V gene sequence: CDR1 MNHEY, CDR2 SVGAGI. Trimming removed 0 bases at V and 5 bases at J, with 8 bases between. The CDR3 is made up of 13 amino acids. The data derive from a study of PD-1 blockade in classical Hodgkin lymphoma. Study-level points and caveats: Newly diagnosed patients had diversity similar to the baseline diversity of complete responders.

Only in-frame clones appear in the TCRdb table, and some are missing; sequencing was by immunoSEQ multiplex PCR. The sample gives about 16,000 clones, just under 85% of which show up once; 1% is in the top ten. The sample in question was CD4+ T cells from blood, obtained at baseline. This clonotype was sampled from a human donor with classical Hodgkin lymphoma. The gene calls are TRBV6-5 and TRBJ2-7; D call uncertain. The CDR3 sequence is CASSYSYMDEQYF. CDR3 nucleotide sequence: TGTGCCAGCAGTTACTCCTACATGGACGAGCAGTACTTC.